This T cell receptor beta chain is from a study of shared clonotypes between healthy human individuals. Regarding the study as a whole: For sorted subsets, rarefaction showed incomplete sequencing despite large depth.

Clones were sequenced by immunoSEQ multiplex PCR, and TCRdb holds only the in-frame ones, with some missing. Of fewer than 1.8 million clones in the sample, around 98.5% were seen once. Donors were healthy HIV-negative adults without recently reported acute infections or vaccinations. As for this clone: Its antigen is as yet unknown.

The sequenced sample was naive CD4+ T cells sorted from blood. Subset here: CD45RA+ positively selected. This receptor was identified in a man aged 25 to 40 in good health.

The CDR3 nucleotides read TGTGCCAGCAGCCAAGAACTAGCGACGACCTACGAGCAGTACTTC. Translating it yields CASSQELATTYEQYF. The rearrangement links TRBV14 to TRBJ2-7, with 7 bases aligning to TRBD2. Germline assignment: CDR1 SGHDN and CDR2 FVKESK. The CDR3 runs 15 residues. With 0 bases clipped from V and 2 bases from J, the junction kept 4 bases outside the gene matches.